The next 2 T cell receptor beta chains were all read from a single sample in a study of shared clonotypes between healthy human individuals. The repertoire was sequenced with immunoSEQ multiplex PCR; TCRdb's copy has only in-frame clones and lacks some. The sample holds about 2 million clones, 95% seen once. The specimen sequenced was naive CD4+ T cells sorted from blood. Subset described: CD45RA+ positively selected. These TCRs come from a man in his late teens or twenties in good health.

This chain connects TRBV6-5 to TRBJ1-1; D not certain. V lost 6 bases and J 1 base, leaving 9 bases between the germline ends. The CDR3 consists of 13 residues. The germline V gene encodes CDR1 MNHEY and CDR2 SVGAGI. CDR3 in amino acids: CASSRSRNTEAFF. The CDR3, as DNA: TGTGCCAGCAGCCGCTCGAGGAACACTGAAGCTTTCTTT.

Comments on this clone: Different DNA sequences within this sample yield the same CDR3. This chain links TRBV18 with TRBJ2-2; the match to TRBD1 covers 11 bases. CDR1 and CDR2 from the germline V gene are KGHSH and LQKENI. The CDR3 length is 15 residues. V trimming: 6 bases; J trimming: 5 bases; junction bases outside the gene matches: 5. CDR3 sequence reads: CASSPGTGGTGELFF. As DNA, the CDR3 is TGTGCCAGCTCCCCCGGGACAGGGGGAACCGGGGAGCTGTTTTTT.